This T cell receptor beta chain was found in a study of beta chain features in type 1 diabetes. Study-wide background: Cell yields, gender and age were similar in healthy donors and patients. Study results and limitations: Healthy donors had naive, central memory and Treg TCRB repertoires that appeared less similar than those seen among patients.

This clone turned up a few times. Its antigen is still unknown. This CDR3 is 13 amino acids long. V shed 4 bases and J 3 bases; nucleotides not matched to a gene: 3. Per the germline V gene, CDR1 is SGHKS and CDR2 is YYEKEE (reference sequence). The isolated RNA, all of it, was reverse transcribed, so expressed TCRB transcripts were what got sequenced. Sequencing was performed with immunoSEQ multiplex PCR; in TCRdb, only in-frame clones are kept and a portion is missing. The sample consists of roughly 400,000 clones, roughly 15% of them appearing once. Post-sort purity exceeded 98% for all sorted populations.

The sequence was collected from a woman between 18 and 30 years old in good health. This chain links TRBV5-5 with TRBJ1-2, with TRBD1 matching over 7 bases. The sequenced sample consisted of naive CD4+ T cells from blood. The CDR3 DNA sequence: TGTGCCAGCAGCCCCAGGGGGGACTATGGCTACACCTTC. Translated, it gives CASSPRGDYGYTF.